The sequence of this TCR beta chain was determined in a study of control samples from healthy donors and cancer patients. Profiled with immunoSEQ multiplex PCR; TCRdb holds only in-frame clones, not every one. This table has 75,000 to 90,000 clones, approximately 91% appearing once. Deletions cut 0 bases from V and 0 bases from J, with 12 bases between. CDR3 size: 16 residues. Germline V gene sequence: CDR1 GTSNPN, CDR2 SVGIG (reference sequence). The sequencing sample was made of blood. The rearrangement joins TRBV30 to TRBJ1-3, with a weak D call TRBD1 (5 bases). The source of this sequence is a man aged 45-65 years in good health. CDR3 sequence: CAWSVRDPSSGNTIYF. In nucleotides, the CDR3 is TGTGCCTGGAGTGTACGGGACCCTAGCTCTGGAAACACCATATATTTT.